Below are 14 T cell receptor beta chains sequenced from a single sample in a study of blood T cell repertoires in COVID-19. The repertoire was sequenced with immunoSEQ multiplex PCR; TCRdb's copy has only in-frame clones and lacks some. The repertoire consists of 300,000 to 350,000 clones, with roughly 90% occurring once and the leading ten covering roughly a tenth. Sequenced material: PBMCs or T cells enriched from blood (not recorded which). These TCRs come from a woman younger than 45 who had recovered from COVID-19.

This chain uses TRBV3-1 (or the pseudogene TRBV3-2) with TRBJ2-7; 8 nucleotides match TRBD1. The CDR3 spans 17 residues. Germline V CDR1 and CDR2: LGHDT, YNNKEL (reference sequence). The ends lost 1 base at V and 7 bases at J; junction bases unmatched: 15. CDR3 nucleotides: TGTGCCAGCAGCCAAGGTCTAACCTGGCAGGGGGCGAAAGAGCAGTACTTC. Its translation: CASSQGLTWQGAKEQYF.

The chain employs TRBV19 and TRBJ1-1; 10 nucleotides line up with TRBD1. The germline gives CDR1 LNHDA, CDR2 SQIVND (reference sequence). V lost 5 bases to trimming and J lost 1 base; unmatched junction nucleotides: 4. The CDR3 is 15 amino acids. CDR3 in DNA: TGTGCCAGTAGTGCGTGGGACAGGGGGAACACTGAAGCTTTCTTT. This sequence encodes CASSAWDRGNTEAFF. The full variable domain, its missing parts supplied by reference TRBV19 and TRBJ1-1, is DGGITQSPKYLFRKEGQNVTLSCEQNLNHDAMYWYRQDPGQGLRLIYYSQIVNDFQKGDIAEGYSVSREKKESFPLTVTSAQKNPTAFYLCASSAWDRGNTEAFFGQGTRLTVV.

V and J are TRBV18 and TRBJ1-2; D might be TRBD1 (5 bases). Deletions cut 3 bases from V and 2 bases from J, with 13 bases between. CDR3 length: 15 residues. CDR1 is KGHSH, CDR2 LQKENI, per germline. CDR3 amino acids: CASSPFDRTNYGYTF. The DNA for the CDR3 is TGTGCCAGCTCACCGTTCGACAGAACGAACTATGGCTACACCTTC.

The V call is TRBV11-2, the J call TRBJ2-3; possibly TRBD2 for D (5 bases). CDR1 is SGHAT and CDR2 is FQNNGV in the germline V gene. Trimming took 2 bases from V and 4 from J, leaving 7 bases between them. CDR3 length: 13 residues. The CDR3 region is CASSLLRADTQYF. The CDR3 region has the DNA TGTGCCAGCAGCTTATTGAGGGCAGATACGCAGTATTTT.

The chain combines TRBV20-1 with TRBJ1-5, with D possibly TRBD1 on 5 matching bases. Germline CDR1 is DFQATT and CDR2 is SNEGSKA (reference sequence). The V end lost 3 bases, the J end lost 4 bases, and 13 bases lay between the germline ends. The CDR3 covers 14 residues. The CDR3 loop is CSASLPAGNQPQHF. The CDR3 DNA sequence: TGCAGTGCTAGTTTACCGGCAGGGAATCAGCCCCAGCATTTT.

This rearrangement joins TRBV24-1 to TRBJ1-1; no clear D. The germline V gene encodes CDR1 KGHDR and CDR2 SFDVKD. This CDR3 is 14 amino acids long. Trimming took 3 bases from V and 4 from J, leaving 11 bases between them. The DNA of the CDR3 is TGTGCCACCAGTGATCGGGAAGTTATCACTGAAGCTTTCTTT. It codes for CATSDREVITEAFF.

The chain has TRBV4-1 and TRBJ1-1; the D is unclear. The germline CDR1 and CDR2 sequences are MGHRA and YSYEKL. Trimming pared 6 bases from V and 0 bases from J, leaving 8 bases between. This CDR3 region has 13 residues. The CDR3 DNA reads as TGCGCCAGCAGATATTCGGTGAACACTGAAGCTTTCTTT. It encodes CASRYSVNTEAFF.

The V and J genes are TRBV18 and TRBJ1-1; D is ambiguous. This CDR3 region has 15 residues. Germline V CDR1 and CDR2: KGHSH, LQKENI. Trimming stripped 0 bases from V and 0 bases from J, with 8 bases between. The CDR3 nucleotides are TGTGCCAGCTCACCACCGCCGGGAATGAACACTGAAGCTTTCTTT. Residues: CASSPPPGMNTEAFF. Full variable domain (remainder filled in from reference TRBV18 and TRBJ1-1): NAGVMQNPRHLVRRRGQEARLRCSPMKGHSHVYWYRQLPEEGLKFMVYLQKENIIDESGMPKERFSAEFPKEGPSILRIQQVVRGDSAAYFCASSPPPGMNTEAFFGQGTRLTVV.

The chain employs TRBV6-5 and TRBJ1-5, with TRBD1 matching 8 bases. The germline gives CDR1 MNHEY, CDR2 SVGAGI. The CDR3 length is 15 residues. The junction had 4 bases not matched to a gene; V was cut back by 6 bases and J by 0 bases. CDR3 bases: TGTGCCAGCAGGCGACAGGGGCCTAGCAATCAGCCCCAGCATTTT. Encoded protein: CASRRQGPSNQPQHF.

CDR3 sequence reads: CASSWDRTSGANVLTF. The DNA of the CDR3 is TGTGCCAGCAGTTGGGACAGGACTTCTGGGGCCAACGTCCTGACTTTC. The V call is TRBV6-5, the J call TRBJ2-6; 8 bases align to TRBD1. The V segment lost 4 bases and the J segment 1 base; nucleotides outside the gene matches: 3. Germline V gene lookup returns CDR1 MNHEY and CDR2 SVGAGI. CDR3 length equals 16 residues.

This clone has just one count. The gene calls are TRBV18 and TRBJ2-7; D is possibly TRBD2 (6 bases). The V gene's germline CDR1 is KGHSH and CDR2 LQKENI. The CDR3 is made up of 14 amino acids. Deletions cut 7 bases from V and 3 bases from J, with 16 bases between. The CDR3 DNA reads as TGTGCCAGCTTACCGCCATCCGGGAGCTACGAGCAGTACTTC. The encoded protein is CASLPPSGSYEQYF.

This clone was recorded a few times. This rearrangement joins TRBV10-3 to TRBJ2-2; D not certain. The germline V gene encodes CDR1 ENHRY and CDR2 SYGVKD. Trimming pared 0 bases from V and 0 bases from J, leaving 11 bases between. CDR3 size: 17 residues. In DNA, the CDR3 is TGTGCCATCAGTGAGTCTAGTGTTTTTTCGAACACCGGGGAGCTGTTTTTT. Amino acids: CAISESSVFSNTGELFF.

V is TRBV4-1 and J is TRBJ2-3, with TRBD2 matching over 8 bases. Per the germline V gene, CDR1 is MGHRA and CDR2 is YSYEKL. V shed 0 bases, J shed 6 bases, and the junction held 8 bases outside the gene matches. The CDR3 has 16 residues. In DNA, the CDR3 is TGCGCCAGCAGCCAAGATGGGACCCCGGGGGGGGATACGCAGTATTTT. Amino acids: CASSQDGTPGGDTQYF.

This chain uses TRBV29-1 with TRBJ2-1; D is undetermined. The CDR3 loop spans 12 amino acids. V lost 5 bases and J 7 bases, leaving 12 bases between the germline ends. Germline V CDR1 and CDR2: SQVTM, ANQGSEA. CDR3 coding DNA: TGCAGCGTTAGCAGACTTACAAATGAGCAGTTCTTC. This gives the protein CSVSRLTNEQFF.